This TCR beta chain originates from a study of graft-versus-host responses after intestinal transplantation (TCRdb year 2021). Study-level background: The transplants that recipients received were multivisceral, liver-intestinal, or isolated intestinal. Every recipient was given anti-thymocyte globulin induction, followed by about three years of maintenance tacrolimus and steroids. After intestinal transplantation, graft-versus-host and host-versus-graft alloreactive T cell clones in the graft, circulation and bone marrow were tracked using bulk TCR-beta CDR3 sequencing. Alloreactive clones were identified by sequencing pre-transplant mixed lymphocyte reaction products and comparing them with unstimulated pre-transplant donor and recipient T cells. Of the roughly 23 intestinal transplant recipients enrolled in the cohort, one of whom was a retransplant, a few patients without pretransplant specimens were excluded. Donor T cell macrochimerism was defined as a peak of at least 4% donor T cells among recipient peripheral blood mononuclear cells. Instead of going to the commercial service, samples from a few later patients were sequenced in-house on an Illumina MiSeq and processed with MiXCR.

The CDR3 goes from the cysteine to the phenylalanine over 16 residues. Just the 48-base CDR3 DNA is kept, in frame starting at base 1. The germline V gene yields SGHRS for CDR1 and YFSETQ for CDR2. The V end loses 7 bases and the J end loses 2 bases, and a stretch of 21 bases separates them. In the paper's terms, the time point label means: cells obtained before transplantation from donor or recipient. CD3+CD4+ and CD3+CD8+ populations were FACS-sorted from unstimulated pre-transplant donor and recipient cells taken from spleen or lymph nodes. In regard to this clone: Its antigen target is currently unknown. The record has no base qualities; no much larger clone is one base away.

Paper-wide results and their limitations: Conclusions were limited by the relatively low number and heterogeneity of intestinal transplant patients. GvH clones were found in recipient bone marrow, and some of the GvH clones appeared earlier in ileal mucosa or blood, which is consistent with an intestinal mucosal origin. Peak levels of circulating GvH clones were associated with declines in HvG clones early after transplant. High GvH to HvG T cell clonal ratios were observed in the allografts of patients with donor T cell macrochimerism.

The library was made by the immunoSEQ multiplex PCR assay. In most patients, genomic DNA was isolated using the Qiagen DNeasy Blood and Tissue Kit and sent frozen to Adaptive Biotechnologies for TCR sequencing. For most patients, high-throughput TCR-beta CDR3 sequencing of genomic DNA was performed by Adaptive Biotechnologies. The paper's processing steps were these. TCR sequencing data for some 19 patients were retrieved from Adaptive's ImmunoSEQ software; a few other patients were processed with MiXCR and VDJtools. To correct CD4 versus CD8 sorting errors, sequences present in both subsets at a frequency ratio below 5:1 were removed. Because the origin of CDR3 nucleotide sequences shared between donor and recipient could not be assigned, those sequences were removed. To count as alloreactive, a clone needed at least 2-fold expansion over unstimulated cells and a minimum CFSE-low frequency of 0.002% (template counts) or 0.001% (read counts). Clones detected in sequenced pre-transplant spleen, lymph node, or MLR CFSE-low populations of the donor or recipient were defined as mappable. Cumulative frequency of alloreactive clones was calculated as a percentage of all sequences weighted by copy number. Entries here come from immuneACCESS through TCRdb and include only in-frame sequences with V and J called. Some clones fail to appear in such tables; in the studies checked, an unresolved V gene covers under half of the shortfall, and the cause of the remainder is unknown. Clone size and V and J calls were adopted from that table, with D and trimming inferred from the DNA. A total of nearly 90,000 clones appear in this sample, around four fifths of them only once. The ten most abundant clones make up 15% to 20% of the sample.

Specimen: unstimulated CD8+ T cells sorted from spleen or lymph node cells, collected before intestinal transplant. The chain is made from TRBV5-1 and TRBJ1-2; the D gene is unclear. This clonotype was sampled from a human donor who received an intestinal transplant. The CDR3 region reads CASCTPSVRKNYGYTF. At the DNA level, the sequence is TGCGCCAGCTGTACACCATCGGTTCGAAAGAACTATGGCTACACCTTC.